Given below is one T cell receptor beta chain in context. Its antigen remains unidentified. CDR3 length: 15 amino acids. V lost 3 bases and J 0 bases, leaving 9 bases between the germline ends. Germline loops: CDR1 MNHNS, CDR2 SASEGT. Peripheral blood, around 10 milliliters per donor, was collected. This record belongs to a study of blood T cells in healthy people across ages. Then a second PCR, running roughly 7 to 11 cycles, was carried out with a sample-barcoded 5' primer and a J-beta primer mix. TCRdb re-analysed the 5' RACE reads in MiXCR, keeping a single row per CDR3 protein. The sample lists hundreds of thousands of distinct CDR3 sequences; around 45% were seen once. Findings and caveats of the study: Older age went with lower TCR beta diversity per million T cells, in a roughly linear way. Shifts in expanded clonotypes may have been confounded by donor CMV status, which was unknown.

Sequenced input: blood. This receptor was obtained from a man aged 55-75 years in good health. The rearrangement uses TRBV6-1 and TRBJ2-1; D perhaps matches TRBD2 (6 bases). The CDR3 region is CASSEIGSSYNEQFF. The CDR3 nucleotides read TGTGCCAGCAGTGAGATCGGGAGCTCCTACAATGAGCAGTTCTTC.